The T cell receptor beta chain described here comes from a study of OX40 agonist ivuxolimab in advanced cancers. About the study as a whole: The costimulatory receptor OX40 (CD134) was targeted by ivuxolimab, a fully human IgG2 agonistic monoclonal antibody. Intravenous ivuxolimab was administered to patients every 2 weeks at six dose levels: 0.01, 0.1, 0.3, 1.5, 3 and 10 mg/kg. Of the 50 to 55 patients in dose escalation, about 20 had hepatocellular carcinoma, around 15 had melanoma, 9 had renal cell carcinoma and 9 had head and neck cancer. In the dose-escalation cohort, about four fifths of patients were male, and the mean age was 60 years with a range of 23 to 79. Prior anti-PD-1, anti-PD-L1 or anti-CTLA-4 therapy was permitted, and checkpoint inhibitors had been received by roughly 40% of dose-escalation patients. Three dose-escalation patients achieved partial responses, one with hepatocellular carcinoma and two with cutaneous melanoma. Peripheral TCRbeta sequencing aimed to test whether ivuxolimab altered TCR sequence diversity and caused clonal T-cell expansion. The paper covers the monotherapy dose-escalation part of the phase I ivuxolimab trial, which included N of about 50 patients. The research as a whole found: Low levels of normalized T-cell clonal expansion were also shown by some nonresponding patients. In partial responders in the 0.1-3.0 mg/kg groups, normalized peripheral clonal expansion was found to be among the lowest, especially among CD8+ T cells. At doses from 0.1 to 3.0 mg/kg, clonal expansion was seen in both CD4+ and CD8+ blood T cells between baseline and week 6. After ivuxolimab, more expanded clones were found on average in CD8+ T cells than in CD4+ T cells. The antigen specificity of the peripheral T cells that underwent clonal expansion was not determined.

Genomic DNA was extracted from sorted cells for sequencing of the TCRbeta CDR3 region. The immunoSEQ Assay was used for sequencing of TCRbeta CDR3 regions. Not all clones reach the TCRdb copy of this immuneACCESS table, which keeps in-frame sequences only. Checked studies attribute under half of the gap to unresolved V genes and leave the rest unexplained. In this sample the table shows about 46,000 clones, about nine tenths of which occur a single time. Roughly 3.6% of the sample lies in the top ten. Trimming accounts for 7 bases at V and 6 bases at J, while the number of junction bases matched to no gene is 5. The CDR3, cysteine through phenylalanine, is 12 amino acids long. Kept here is only the CDR3 DNA, which spans 36 bases and is read in frame from base 1. The germline V gene yields SQVTM for CDR1 and ANQGSEA for CDR2. The trial excluded patients who had a history of autoimmune disease or were on systemic immunosuppression. In every dose cohort, peripheral blood was drawn for TCR sequencing at baseline, cycle 4 day 1, and cycle 7 day 1. Samples came from an open-label, multicenter, first-in-human phase I dose-escalation trial of ivuxolimab. Adults with locally advanced or metastatic melanoma, renal cell carcinoma, hepatocellular carcinoma or head and neck squamous cell carcinoma were enrolled in the trial. Before TCR sequencing, CD4+ T cells and CD8+ T cells were sorted from peripheral blood as separate populations.

On this clone itself: What this receptor recognizes is not known. The input lacks base qualities; no much larger clone sits a single base away.

Sequenced here: CD4+ or CD8+ T cells sorted from blood, sampled in a trial of the OX40 agonist ivuxolimab. This TCR was recovered from an adult with an advanced solid tumor such as melanoma, head and neck, liver or kidney cancer. The rearrangement combines TRBV29-1 with TRBJ1-4, and 7 junction bases match TRBD1. The CDR3 here reads CSARTGYEKLFF. In nucleotide form, the sequence is TGCAGCGCCCGGACAGGTTATGAAAAACTGTTTTTT.